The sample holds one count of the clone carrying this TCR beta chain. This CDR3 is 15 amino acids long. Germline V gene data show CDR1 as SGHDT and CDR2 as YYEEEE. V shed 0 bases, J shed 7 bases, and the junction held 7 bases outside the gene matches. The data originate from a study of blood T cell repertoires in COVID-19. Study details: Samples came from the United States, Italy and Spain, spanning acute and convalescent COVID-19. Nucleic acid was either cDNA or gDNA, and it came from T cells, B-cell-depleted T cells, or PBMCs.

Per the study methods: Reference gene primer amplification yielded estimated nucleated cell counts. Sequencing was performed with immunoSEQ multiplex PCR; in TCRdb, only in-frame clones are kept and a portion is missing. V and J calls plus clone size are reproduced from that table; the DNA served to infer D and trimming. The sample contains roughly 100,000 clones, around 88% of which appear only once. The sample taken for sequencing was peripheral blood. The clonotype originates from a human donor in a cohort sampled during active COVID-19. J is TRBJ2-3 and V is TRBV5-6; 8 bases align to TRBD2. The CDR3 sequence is CASSLEREGLHTQYF. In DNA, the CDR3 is TGTGCCAGCAGCTTGGAACGGGAGGGCCTGCATACGCAGTATTTT.